The rows below give T cell receptor beta chains drawn from one sample of a study of blood T cells in healthy people across ages. Each CDR3 protein is one row after TCRdb ran MiXCR on the 5' RACE reads. This sample has 1.8 million or so distinct CDR3 sequences; 35% to 50% occur once, and the top ten carry 20% to 25%. Sequencing was carried out using blood. The receptors shown here come from a human donor in good health. Each CDR3 is given with its conserved first and last residue. A D gene is named only where the DNA matches it firmly. Only part of the rows carry a size: once, few, many, or a class if the clone is expanded.

TRBJ2-1,TRBV29-1,TRBD2,-,TGCAGCGCCAGGGCGGGGGGGCCACTACCATACAATGAGCAGTTCTTC,CSARAGGPLPYNEQFF
TRBJ1-4,TRBV12-3/TRBV12-4,-,-,TGTGCCAGCAGATTTGCGGAGAGTGAAAAACTGTTTTTT,CASRFAESEKLFF
TRBJ2-7,TRBV28,-,-,TGTGCCAGCAGTTCATCCAGGGCTCACTCCTACGAGCAGTACTTC,CASSSSRAHSYEQYF
TRBJ2-6,TRBV5-1,TRBD2,-,TGCGCCAGCAGCTTGGCCGGCGGGGGGTACTCTGGGGCCAACGTCCTGACTTTC,CASSLAGGGYSGANVLTF
TRBJ1-6,TRBV12-3/TRBV12-4,-,-,TGTGCCAGCAGTGCAGACACCTATAATTCACCCCTCCACTTT,CASSADTYNSPLHF
TRBJ2-5,TRBV7-8,-,few,TGTGCCAGCAGCCCACGTAGACTGATCCAAGAGACCCAGTACTTC,CASSPRRLIQETQYF
TRBJ1-2,TRBV10-3,-,few,TGTGCCATCAGTGCCCCGGGGGTATATGGCTACACCTTC,CAISAPGVYGYTF
TRBJ1-6,TRBV29-1,-,few,TGCAGCGTCCGACAGGACTCGGGGGATTCACCCCTCCACTTT,CSVRQDSGDSPLHF
TRBJ2-7,TRBV2,-,-,TGTGCCAGCGACGCCTCCTACGAGCAGTACTTC,CASDASYEQYF
TRBJ2-7,TRBV5-1,-,-,TGCGCCAGCAGCTTGGGGGGGGGACAGTTCTCCTACGAGCAGTACTTC,CASSLGGGQFSYEQYF
TRBJ1-2,TRBV7-9,-,once,TGTGCCAGCAGCTTCGGAATAAAGCCCAGTTTC,CASSFGIKPSF
TRBJ1-1,TRBV7-6,-,-,TGTGCCAGCAGCTCCTTACAGCGGGGGTTCACTGAAGCTTTCTTT,CASSSLQRGFTEAFF
TRBJ2-7,TRBV6-1,-,-,TGTGCCAGCAGTGAAACCCCAGGTTACGAGCAGTACTTC,CASSETPGYEQYF
TRBJ2-5,TRBV6-5,TRBD1,-,TGTGCCAGCAGGAACAGGGGGCTCGGGGAGACCCAGTACTTC,CASRNRGLGETQYF
TRBJ2-1,TRBV6-2/TRBV6-3,TRBD2,many,TGTGCCAGCAGCCCGGGGGGGGCGGACAATGAGCAGTTCTTC,CASSPGGADNEQFF
TRBJ2-3,TRBV6-5,TRBD2,-,TGTGCCAGCGCGGGCCTAGCGGGGTCTCTCTCGGATACGCAGTATTTT,CASAGLAGSLSDTQYF
TRBJ2-1,TRBV24-1,TRBD1,few,TGTGCCACCAGTGATGCGGGACAGGGTGACAATGAGCAGTTCTTC,CATSDAGQGDNEQFF
TRBJ2-1,TRBV4-2,-,-,TGTGCCAGCAGCCAAGGTCCCAGACTAGGAAATGAGCAGTTCTTC,CASSQGPRLGNEQFF
TRBJ2-7,TRBV28,-,few,TGTGCCAGTTGGGGGGCGAGGGACCACGAGCAGTACTTC,CASWGARDHEQYF
TRBJ1-2,TRBV5-1,-,-,TGCGCCAGCAGCTTGGTGGCGAACATCTATGGCTACACCTTC,CASSLVANIYGYTF
TRBJ1-1,TRBV27,-,-,TGTGCCAGCAGCAAATTACAGGGACAGAACACTGAAGCTTTCTTT,CASSKLQGQNTEAFF
TRBJ2-7,TRBV15,TRBD1,-,TGTGCCACCAGCCTGGGGGACAGTTCCTACGAGCAGTACTTC,CATSLGDSSYEQYF
TRBJ1-2,TRBV6-6,-,few,TGTGCCAGCAGTACTGGGACCTCTGGCTACACCTTC,CASSTGTSGYTF
TRBJ2-3,TRBV7-9,-,many,TGTGCCAGCAGCCCCGGGTTGGATACGCAGTATTTT,CASSPGLDTQYF
TRBJ2-1,TRBV18,TRBD1,-,TGTGCCAGCTCACTGGACAGGGGTAGAGCGGATGAGCAGTTCTTC,CASSLDRGRADEQFF
TRBJ1-2,TRBV7-2,-,few,TGTGCCAGCAGCCTTCGGAGCGACGCCTATGGCTACACCTTC,CASSLRSDAYGYTF
TRBJ2-7,TRBV9,TRBD2,many,TGTGCCAGCAGCGTAGCGGGGGGTCCCTACGAGCAGTACTTC,CASSVAGGPYEQYF
TRBJ2-2,TRBV20-1,-,-,TGCAGTACTAGAGACGGCGGGGAGCTGTTTTTT,CSTRDGGELFF